The 3 T cell receptor beta chains below were found in one sample sequenced in a study of OX40 agonist ivuxolimab in advanced cancers. Here immunoSEQ multiplex PCR was the method, and the copy in TCRdb shows in-frame clones only, minus some. The sample has about 76,000 clones; 85% to 90% are singletons. The material was CD4+ or CD8+ T cells sorted from blood, obtained in a trial of the OX40 agonist ivuxolimab. The source is an adult with an advanced solid tumor such as melanoma, head and neck, liver or kidney cancer.

The rearrangement joins TRBV20-1 to TRBJ2-7; 7 bases map to TRBD1. CDR1 is DFQATT and CDR2 is SNEGSKA in the germline V gene (reference sequence). The CDR3 contains 11 residues. The V segment lost 5 bases and the J segment 3 bases; nucleotides outside the gene matches: 1. The CDR3 sequence is CSAWDSYEQYF. The CDR3, as DNA: TGCAGTGCTTGGGACAGCTACGAGCAGTACTTC.

This chain joins TRBV11-1 and TRBJ2-1; D is perhaps TRBD1 (6 bases). CDR3 length: 15 amino acids. V was clipped by 8 bases and J by 6 bases, with 20 bases between them. Germline assignment: CDR1 SGHAT and CDR2 FQDESV (reference sequence). For the CDR3, the DNA is TGTGCCAGCCGCCCCACAGGGATGACGGCCAATGAGCAGTTCTTC. Encoded protein: CASRPTGMTANEQFF.

This chain uses TRBV7-3 with TRBJ2-5; D assignment may be TRBD1 or TRBD2 (6 bases each). This CDR3 is built from 15 residues. The V end lost 5 bases, the J end lost 5 bases, and 18 bases lay between the germline ends. Looked up from germline, CDR1 is SGHTA and CDR2 is FQGTGA. The chain's CDR3 is CASSRSGAGIETQYF. The CDR3 region has the DNA TGTGCCAGCAGCCGGTCGGGGGCCGGAATCGAGACCCAGTACTTC.